What follows are 18 T cell receptor beta chains derived from one specimen sequenced in a study of T cell changes during pregnancy in multiple sclerosis. Libraries were prepared by immunoSEQ multiplex PCR; TCRdb keeps only in-frame clonotypes and omits some of them. The table includes approximately 40,000 clones, just over 90% detected once. Sequenced material: CD4+ T cells from peripheral blood mononuclear cells, taken in the third trimester of pregnancy. The receptor set was obtained from a female donor with multiple sclerosis, enrolled in a pregnancy study.

The CDR3 reads CASIPATGTYEQYF. CDR3 in DNA: TGTGCCAGCATTCCTGCGACAGGAACCTACGAGCAGTACTTC. This chain uses TRBV6-1 with TRBJ2-7; D perhaps matches TRBD1 (6 bases). The V gene's germline CDR1 is MNHNS and CDR2 SASEGT. V dropped 7 bases and J dropped 2 bases, with 15 bases sitting between them. The CDR3 is 14 amino acids.

The chain recombines TRBV6-1 with TRBJ2-1; TRBD2 matches 11 bases. CDR1 and CDR2 from the germline V gene are MNHNS and SASEGT. The V gene end was trimmed by 2 bases and the J gene end by 0 bases; junction bases not matched to a gene: 0. The CDR3 consists of 16 residues. This CDR3 is CASSETSGSSYNEQFF. The CDR3 DNA reads as TGTGCCAGCAGTGAAACTAGCGGGAGCTCCTACAATGAGCAGTTCTTC.

This clone turned up a few times. The chain recombines TRBV27 with TRBJ1-1; unclear D gene. There are 13 residues in the CDR3. Germline CDR1 reads MNHEY; CDR2 reads SMNVEV (reference sequence). V was shortened by 2 bases and J by 3 bases, with 7 bases between the two germline ends. The CDR3 spells CASSLATYTEAFF. The CDR3 region has the DNA TGTGCCAGCAGTTTAGCCACTTACACTGAAGCTTTCTTT.

CDR3 DNA sequence: TGTGCCAGCTCACCATCGCAAGAGACCCAGTACTTC. Translation: CASSPSQETQYF. J is TRBJ2-5 and V is TRBV18; D is undetermined. This CDR3 spans 12 amino acids. Germline assignment: CDR1 KGHSH and CDR2 LQKENI. V was clipped by 2 bases and J by 2 bases, with 3 bases between them.

This chain links TRBV6-1 with TRBJ1-4; D is unclear. Per germline, CDR1 MNHNS and CDR2 SASEGT. Trimming removed 3 bases from V and 7 bases from J, with 12 bases in between. CDR3 length: 14 residues. The CDR3 is CASSEGGFGEKLFF. The CDR3 region has the DNA TGTGCCAGCAGTGAGGGAGGGTTCGGTGAAAAACTGTTTTTT.

The V gene is TRBV18, the J gene TRBJ2-5, with 7 bases matching TRBD2. The germline V gene encodes CDR1 KGHSH and CDR2 LQKENI. Unmatched junction bases numbered 12, after V lost 0 bases and J lost 5 bases. The CDR3 has 17 amino acids. The CDR3 is CASSPPGASGPWETQYF. CDR3 bases: TGTGCCAGCTCACCACCGGGAGCTAGCGGACCTTGGGAGACCCAGTACTTC.

The CDR3 DNA reads TGCGCCAGCAGCCCGACCCTAACGGGACAGCCGAGGGAGACCCAGTACTTC. Protein sequence: CASSPTLTGQPRETQYF. The chain joins TRBV5-1 to TRBJ2-5, with 7 bases that match TRBD1. Losses at the gene ends were 4 bases for V and 5 bases for J; bases not matched to a gene: 17. The length of the CDR3 is 17 residues. Germline V CDR1 and CDR2: SGHRS, YFSETQ. Full variable domain (remainder filled in from reference TRBV5-1 and TRBJ2-5): KAGVTQTPRYLIKTRGQQVTLSCSPISGHRSVSWYQQTPGQGLQFLFEYFSETQRNKGNFPGRFSGRQFSNSRSEMNVSTLELGDSALYLCASSPTLTGQPRETQYFGPGTRLLVL.

The gene calls are TRBV7-8 and TRBJ2-7, with 8 positions matching TRBD2. The CDR3 runs to 14 residues. CDR1 and CDR2 (germline): SGHVS, FQNEAQ. After removal of 5 bases from V and 1 base from J, the junction contained 4 bases not matched to a gene. CDR3 in amino acids: CASSGLAGSYEQYF. The CDR3 DNA reads TGTGCCAGCAGCGGATTAGCGGGGTCCTACGAGCAGTACTTC.

The chain couples TRBV18 to TRBJ2-5; possibly TRBD1 for D (5 bases). The CDR3 has 15 amino acids. Per germline, CDR1 KGHSH and CDR2 LQKENI. Trimming removed 1 base at V and 5 bases at J, with 14 bases between. CDR3 in amino acids: CASSPRGQGQETQYF. The CDR3 coding sequence is TGTGCCAGCTCACCACGGGGTCAGGGCCAGGAGACCCAGTACTTC.

V usage is TRBV18 and J usage is TRBJ2-3; tentatively, D is TRBD1 (6 bases). This CDR3 contains 16 residues. Germline V lookup: CDR1 KGHSH, CDR2 LQKENI. V was cut by 6 bases and J by 4 bases, with 20 bases left in between. DNA for the CDR3: TGTGCCAGCTCCCCGATTGACAGGAAAGTCGCAGATACGCAGTATTTT. Encoded protein: CASSPIDRKVADTQYF.

The chain uses TRBV27 and TRBJ2-3; tentatively, D is TRBD2 (7 bases). Germline V gene lookup returns CDR1 MNHEY and CDR2 SMNVEV (reference sequence). Between the trimmed V and J ends, which lost 1 base and 3 bases, there was a span of 23 bases. CDR3 length equals 19 residues. The CDR3 spells CASSLFNPLGGAETDTQYF. CDR3 in DNA: TGTGCCAGCAGTTTATTTAACCCATTGGGGGGGGCCGAGACAGATACGCAGTATTTT.

This clone has just one count. The chain joins TRBV29-1 to TRBJ2-1; D may be TRBD1 (5 bases). V was shortened by 8 bases and J by 5 bases, with 19 bases between the two germline ends. The CDR3 runs 14 residues. CDR1 and CDR2 (germline): SQVTM, ANQGSEA. The CDR3 DNA sequence: TGCAGCACAGCCCGACAGCTCGAGGACAATGAGCAGTTCTTC. It encodes CSTARQLEDNEQFF.

V and J are TRBV5-4 and TRBJ2-1; 9 bases match TRBD2. Germline CDR1 reads SGHNT; CDR2 reads YYREEE (reference sequence). The CDR3 contains 16 residues. The V segment lost 5 bases and the J segment 4 bases; nucleotides outside the gene matches: 10. Written as DNA, the CDR3 is TGTGCCAGCAGACGACCCGGGGCGGGGGGGTACAATGAGCAGTTCTTC. This gives the protein CASRRPGAGGYNEQFF.

The chain joins TRBV10-3 to TRBJ2-2; 7 nucleotides agree with TRBD2. CDR1 is ENHRY and CDR2 is SYGVKD in the germline V gene. J gave up 2 bases and V 6 bases, and 6 bases lay outside the gene matches. CDR3 length equals 15 residues. The CDR3 nucleotides read TGTGCCATCAGGCTACGGGAGGCAAACACCGGGGAGCTGTTTTTT. This translates into CAIRLREANTGELFF.

V usage is TRBV6-6 and J usage is TRBJ1-4; D gene uncertain. Germline V lookup: CDR1 MNHNY, CDR2 SVGAGI (reference sequence). Trimming cost V 5 bases and J 0 bases, with 10 bases left between them. The CDR3 has 15 residues. CDR3 in amino acids: CASSGSGSTNEKLFF. The CDR3 DNA is TGTGCCAGCAGTGGATCGGGGTCAACTAATGAAAAACTGTTTTTT.

The chain links TRBV5-1 to TRBJ1-5; possibly TRBD1 for D (6 bases). The CDR3 has 15 residues. The V and J ends lost 4 bases and 7 bases respectively, with 18 bases between them. Germline lookup yields CDR1 SGHRS and CDR2 YFSETQ. For the CDR3, the DNA is TGCGCCAGCAGCCTCGTGGGGGGGCGGGAGCAGCCCCAGCATTTT. It codes for CASSLVGGREQPQHF.

J is TRBJ2-7 and V is TRBV18; 9 bases line up with TRBD1. The CDR3 contains 13 residues. CDR1 is KGHSH, CDR2 LQKENI, per germline. V was clipped by 6 bases and J by 6 bases; unmatched bases: 6. The CDR3: CASSTGTGSEQYF. The CDR3 bases are TGTGCCAGCTCCACCGGGACAGGGAGCGAGCAGTACTTC. The full variable domain, its missing parts supplied by reference TRBV18 and TRBJ2-7, is NAGVMQNPRHLVRRRGQEARLRCSPMKGHSHVYWYRQLPEEGLKFMVYLQKENIIDESGMPKERFSAEFPKEGPSILRIQQVVRGDSAAYFCASSTGTGSEQYFGPGTRLTVT.

The sample holds a few counts of this clone. The V and J genes are TRBV5-1 and TRBJ1-2, with TRBD1 matching over 10 bases. Germline V gives CDR1 SGHRS, CDR2 YFSETQ. V was clipped by 1 base and J by 7 bases; unmatched bases: 16. The CDR3 extends over 18 amino acids. Here the CDR3 reads CASSLFGSATGGASGYTF. For the CDR3, the DNA is TGCGCCAGCAGCTTGTTCGGGTCGGCGACAGGGGGCGCCTCTGGCTACACCTTC.